Sequencing of this T cell receptor beta chain was carried out in a study of CD8 T cells in Susac syndrome. Overall study: Patients with Susac syndrome were therapy-naive, taking corticosteroids, with some also receiving intravenous immunoglobulin, or taking intravenous immunoglobulin alone at the time their blood was drawn.

Trimming stripped 7 bases from V and 0 bases from J, with 7 bases between. The germline gives CDR1 MNHEY, CDR2 SVGAGI. The CDR3 spans 12 residues. With random hexamers, 0.5 to 1 ug RNA was reverse transcribed. TCRdb called the immunoSEQ multiplex PCR reads again in MiXCR, with one record for every CDR3 protein. The top ten hold about 0.12% of the sample, which has about 150,000 distinct CDR3 sequences, around 95% seen once. The sequence was obtained from a human donor with Susac syndrome. The sequenced sample consisted of CD4+ T cells from PBMCs. The chain carries TRBV6-5 and TRBJ2-7; D remains unclear. In nucleotides, the CDR3 is TGTGCCAGCACCTCAAGCTCCTACGAGCAGTACTTC. It specifies CASTSSSYEQYF.